This is a list of T cell receptor beta chains from one sample in a study of T cells in Graves' hyperthyroidism and ophthalmopathy. Via MiXCR, TCRdb re-called the multiplex PCR reads, giving one row per CDR3 protein. The table records around 530,000 distinct CDR3 sequences, more than 15% of them present only once. The sample comprised blood. These receptors all come from a woman under 30 with Graves' ophthalmopathy. Both conserved end residues are part of each CDR3. D genes are given only for firm matches. Not every row has a clone size; where given, it reads once, few, many or a size class.

>many|15|TRBD1|TRBJ1-1|TRBV10-3
CAIRTGGAGNTEAFF
TGTGCCATCAGAACAGGGGGCGCGGGGAACACTGAAGCTTTCTTT
>few|15|.|TRBJ1-5|TRBV15
CATSRDQQGHQPQHF
TGTGCCACCAGCAGAGATCAGCAGGGGCACCAGCCCCAGCATTTT
>few|15|.|TRBJ1-2|TRBV5-4
CASSETALANYGYTF
TGTGCCAGCAGCGAGACCGCCCTAGCTAACTATGGCTACACCTTC
>many|16|TRBD1|TRBJ1-5|TRBV6-1
CASSDMGQGWNQPQHF
TGTGCCAGCAGTGACATGGGACAGGGATGGAATCAGCCCCAGCATTTT
>many|13|.|TRBJ2-2|TRBV30
CAWSVMQAGELFF
TGTGCCTGGAGTGTCATGCAGGCCGGGGAGCTGTTTTTT
>.|16|.|TRBJ1-4|TRBV20-1
CSARDWRRGTNEKLFF
TGCAGTGCTAGAGATTGGAGACGAGGAACTAATGAAAAACTGTTTTTT
>.|19|TRBD1|TRBJ1-6|TRBV29-1
CSVEVGQGRSFTYNSPLHF
TGCAGCGTTGAAGTGGGACAGGGGCGAAGTTTTACCTATAATTCACCCCTCCACTTT
>many|15|TRBD1|TRBJ2-3|TRBV18
CASSSGIQGADTQYF
TGTGCCAGCTCGAGCGGTATCCAGGGGGCAGATACGCAGTATTTT
>.|13|.|TRBJ2-7|TRBV11-2
CASSSQSFYEQYF
TGTGCCAGCAGCTCCCAGAGTTTCTACGAGCAGTACTTC
>many|16|.|TRBJ2-4|TRBV20-1
CSASPPGGEGVDIQYF
TGCAGTGCTAGCCCACCGGGCGGGGAGGGGGTAGACATTCAGTACTTC
>many|11|.|TRBJ2-3|TRBV2
CASTQGDTQYF
TGTGCCAGCACCCAGGGGGATACGCAGTATTTT
>few|15|TRBD2|TRBJ2-5|TRBV5-1
CASSLGAGGGETQYF
TGCGCCAGCAGCTTGGGAGCAGGCGGGGGAGAGACCCAGTACTTC
>many|15|.|TRBJ1-1|TRBV11-2
CASSSRSMANTEAFF
TGTGCCAGCAGCTCCCGATCCATGGCAAACACTGAAGCTTTCTTT
>.|12|.|TRBJ1-1|TRBV5-6
CASLRLNTEAFF
TGTGCCAGCCTCAGGCTGAACACTGAAGCTTTCTTT
>.|14|.|TRBJ2-5|TRBV6-1
CASRPHRVQETQYF
TGTGCCAGCAGACCCCACAGGGTCCAAGAGACCCAGTACTTC
>few|16|.|TRBJ1-6|TRBV7-9
CASSLSYGEIGSPLHF
TGTGCCAGCAGCTTAAGCTACGGGGAAATAGGGTCACCCCTCCACTTT
>.|14|.|TRBJ2-1|TRBV28
CASSYDLLGDEQFF
TGTGCCAGCAGTTACGACTTACTAGGGGATGAGCAGTTCTTC
>.|17|.|TRBJ2-2|TRBV9
CASGDTTSGSNTGELFF
TGTGCCAGTGGGGACACCACGTCGGGCTCCAACACCGGGGAGCTGTTTTTT
>.|15|TRBD2|TRBJ2-1|TRBV4-1
CASSHSGGPYNEQFF
TGCGCCAGCAGCCATAGCGGGGGACCCTACAATGAGCAGTTCTTC
>many|13|.|TRBJ2-7|TRBV27
CASSQTEYYEQYF
TGTGCCAGCAGCCAAACTGAATACTACGAGCAGTACTTC
>many|15|TRBD2|TRBJ2-1|TRBV27
CASSLQRDNYNEQFF
TGTGCCAGCAGTTTGCAGCGGGATAACTACAATGAGCAGTTCTTC
>.|14|.|TRBJ2-5|TRBV10-3
CAISGEKGLETQYF
TGTGCCATCAGTGGAGAAAAGGGGTTGGAGACCCAGTACTTC
>.|13|TRBD2|TRBJ2-5|TRBV20-1
CSAESGGGENQYF
TGCAGTGCTGAGAGCGGGGGGGGGGAAAATCAGTACTTC
>many|13|.|TRBJ1-1|TRBV28
CASSLKMNTEAFF
TGTGCCAGCAGTTTGAAAATGAACACTGAAGCTTTCTTT